This is a list of T cell receptor beta chains from one sample in a study of T cells in Graves' hyperthyroidism and ophthalmopathy. Via MiXCR, TCRdb re-called the multiplex PCR reads, giving one row per CDR3 protein. The data contain fewer than 350,000 distinct CDR3 sequences, roughly 19% of them singletons. The specimen sequenced was blood. Receptors originate from a man aged 50 to 59 with Graves' ophthalmopathy. CDR3s include the opening cysteine and the closing phenylalanine or tryptophan. A D gene is named only where the DNA matches it firmly. Rows may omit the clone size; those that give it use once, few, many or a size class.

j_gene: TRBJ1-5; abundance: few; d_gene: TRBD1; v_gene: TRBV6-1; CDR3aa: CASSLWGTGDQPQHF; CDR3nt: TGTGCCAGCAGTCTTTGGGGGACAGGGGATCAGCCCCAGCATTTT
j_gene: TRBJ2-7; abundance: few; d_gene: TRBD1; v_gene: TRBV20-1; CDR3aa: CSAWAPDRSSYEQYF; CDR3nt: TGCAGTGCTTGGGCCCCGGACAGGAGCTCCTACGAGCAGTACTTC
j_gene: TRBJ2-2; abundance: few; d_gene: TRBD2; v_gene: TRBV30; CDR3aa: CAWRHSGRADTGELFF; CDR3nt: TGTGCCTGGAGGCATAGCGGGAGGGCCGACACCGGGGAGCTGTTTTTT
j_gene: TRBJ1-5; abundance: many; d_gene: TRBD1; v_gene: TRBV6-1; CDR3aa: CASSETLTGISHQPQHF; CDR3nt: TGTGCCAGCAGTGAAACCTTGACAGGGATTAGCCATCAGCCCCAGCATTTT
j_gene: TRBJ2-3; abundance: once; d_gene: .; v_gene: TRBV7-8; CDR3aa: CASSLVGPEADTQYF; CDR3nt: TGTGCCAGCAGCTTAGTAGGTCCAGAAGCGGATACGCAGTATTTT
j_gene: TRBJ2-5; abundance: .; d_gene: TRBD2; v_gene: TRBV6-1; CDR3aa: CASTPLAGLQETQYF; CDR3nt: TGTGCCAGCACCCCCCTAGCGGGCCTTCAAGAGACCCAGTACTTC
j_gene: TRBJ1-1; abundance: many; d_gene: .; v_gene: TRBV18; CDR3aa: CASSPNGGGTEAFF; CDR3nt: TGTGCCAGCTCACCGAACGGGGGGGGGACTGAAGCTTTCTTT
j_gene: TRBJ2-3; abundance: many; d_gene: .; v_gene: TRBV3-1; CDR3aa: CASSQDIPDTQYF; CDR3nt: TGTGCCAGCAGCCAAGATATCCCGGATACGCAGTATTTT
j_gene: TRBJ2-5; abundance: .; d_gene: .; v_gene: TRBV28; CDR3aa: CASSLYPGGETQYF; CDR3nt: TGTGCCAGCAGTTTATATCCAGGGGGGGAGACCCAGTACTTC
j_gene: TRBJ1-2; abundance: many; d_gene: TRBD1; v_gene: TRBV11-2; CDR3aa: CASSFGQGNYGYTF; CDR3nt: TGTGCCAGCAGCTTTGGACAGGGAAACTATGGCTACACCTTC
j_gene: TRBJ2-1; abundance: .; d_gene: TRBD2; v_gene: TRBV5-1; CDR3aa: CASSAGLAGGNEQFF; CDR3nt: TGCGCCAGCAGCGCGGGACTAGCGGGGGGCAATGAGCAGTTCTTC
j_gene: TRBJ2-5; abundance: many; d_gene: .; v_gene: TRBV11-2; CDR3aa: CASSEGGQRWAQETQYF; CDR3nt: TGTGCCAGCAGCGAGGGGGGACAGAGGTGGGCCCAAGAGACCCAGTACTTC
j_gene: TRBJ2-7; abundance: few; d_gene: .; v_gene: TRBV28; CDR3aa: CASSLRGGKIVEQYF; CDR3nt: TGTGCCAGCAGTCTCAGAGGGGGGAAAATAGTAGAGCAGTACTTC
j_gene: TRBJ2-1; abundance: few; d_gene: TRBD2; v_gene: TRBV27; CDR3aa: CASSLWTSENNEQFF; CDR3nt: TGTGCCAGCAGTTTGTGGACTAGCGAGAACAATGAGCAGTTCTTC
j_gene: TRBJ2-3; abundance: .; d_gene: .; v_gene: TRBV11-2; CDR3aa: CASSRRGAGTDTQYF; CDR3nt: TGTGCCAGCAGCCGCAGGGGGGCTGGCACAGATACGCAGTATTTT
j_gene: TRBJ2-5; abundance: many; d_gene: TRBD1; v_gene: TRBV11-1; CDR3aa: CASSLTGGAGETQYF; CDR3nt: TGTGCCAGCAGCTTAACAGGGGGCGCCGGGGAGACCCAGTACTTC
j_gene: TRBJ2-3; abundance: .; d_gene: .; v_gene: TRBV6-1; CDR3aa: CASTLEGAGRDTQYF; CDR3nt: TGTGCCAGCACCCTAGAGGGTGCAGGTAGAGATACGCAGTATTTT
j_gene: TRBJ1-4; abundance: .; d_gene: TRBD1; v_gene: TRBV28; CDR3aa: CASSSSPGTGGEKLFF; CDR3nt: TGTGCCAGCAGTTCCTCCCCCGGGACAGGGGGTGAAAAACTGTTTTTT
j_gene: TRBJ2-5; abundance: few; d_gene: TRBD2; v_gene: TRBV11-2; CDR3aa: CASSLGLAGGVETQYF; CDR3nt: TGTGCCAGCAGCCTCGGACTAGCGGGAGGTGTGGAGACCCAGTACTTC
j_gene: TRBJ2-7; abundance: many; d_gene: TRBD2; v_gene: TRBV2; CDR3aa: CASRDYSYEQYF; CDR3nt: TGTGCCAGCCGGGACTACTCCTACGAGCAGTACTTC
j_gene: TRBJ2-5; abundance: few; d_gene: .; v_gene: TRBV7-2; CDR3aa: CASSSEQETQYF; CDR3nt: TGTGCCAGCAGCTCGGAGCAAGAGACCCAGTACTTC
j_gene: TRBJ1-5; abundance: many; d_gene: .; v_gene: TRBV3-1; CDR3aa: CASSQGQIRNQPQHF; CDR3nt: TGTGCCAGCAGCCAAGGACAGATAAGAAATCAGCCCCAGCATTTT
j_gene: TRBJ2-4; abundance: many; d_gene: TRBD1; v_gene: TRBV28; CDR3aa: CASSSKQGADIQYF; CDR3nt: TGTGCCAGCAGTTCGAAACAGGGGGCGGACATTCAGTACTTC
j_gene: TRBJ2-7; abundance: .; d_gene: .; v_gene: TRBV27; CDR3aa: CASSLWGFDEQYF; CDR3nt: TGTGCCAGCAGTTTATGGGGGTTCGACGAGCAGTACTTC
j_gene: TRBJ2-7; abundance: many; d_gene: .; v_gene: TRBV7-2; CDR3aa: CASSLDRDHEQYF; CDR3nt: TGTGCCAGCAGCTTAGACAGGGATCACGAGCAGTACTTC
j_gene: TRBJ2-5; abundance: .; d_gene: .; v_gene: TRBV5-4; CDR3aa: CASSRGQTGETQYF; CDR3nt: TGTGCCAGCAGCAGAGGACAGACTGGGGAGACCCAGTACTTC
j_gene: TRBJ2-1; abundance: .; d_gene: .; v_gene: TRBV20-1; CDR3aa: CSATAGYYNEQFF; CDR3nt: TGCAGTGCTACCGCGGGTTACTACAATGAGCAGTTCTTC
j_gene: TRBJ1-2; abundance: many; d_gene: .; v_gene: TRBV5-1; CDR3aa: CASSTQGVSGYTF; CDR3nt: TGCGCCAGCAGCACGCAGGGAGTCAGTGGCTACACCTTC